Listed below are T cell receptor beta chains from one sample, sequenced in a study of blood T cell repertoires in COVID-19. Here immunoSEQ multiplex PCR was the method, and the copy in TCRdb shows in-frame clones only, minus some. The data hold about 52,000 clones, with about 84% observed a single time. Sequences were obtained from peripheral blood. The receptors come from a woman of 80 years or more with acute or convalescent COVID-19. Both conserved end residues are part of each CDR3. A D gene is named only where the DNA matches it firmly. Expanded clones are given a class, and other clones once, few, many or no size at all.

TGTGCCAGCAGCCAAGAACGTGGAGCGGGAGGTAAAAATGAGCAGTTCTTC	CASSQERGAGGKNEQFF	few	TRBV14	TRBD2	TRBJ2-1
TGTGCCAGTAGTATCGGGACTAGCGGGAGGGCGGGCCTTATTGAGCAGTTCTTC	CASSIGTSGRAGLIEQFF	.	TRBV19	TRBD2	TRBJ2-1
TGCGCCAGCAGTATGACTAGCGGGAGATCAGATACGCAGTATTTT	CASSMTSGRSDTQYF	.	TRBV5-1	TRBD2	TRBJ2-3
TGTGCCAGCAGCGTTCGGGGGTTGGTGACAGATACGCAGTATTTT	CASSVRGLVTDTQYF	.	TRBV9	.	TRBJ2-3
TGTGCCAGCAGCTCAGTCAAATCGGGACAGCGAAACACCATATATTTT	CASSSVKSGQRNTIYF	.	TRBV5-6	TRBD1	TRBJ1-3
TGTGCCAGCAGCGACTGGACAGAGCAGTTCTTC	CASSDWTEQFF	.	TRBV6-2/TRBV6-3	.	TRBJ2-1
TGTGCCAGTAGTTCTAGTTGGACAGATACGCAGTATTTT	CASSSSWTDTQYF	.	TRBV19	.	TRBJ2-3
TGTGCCAGCAGTGAGCTCCCCAGGAACACCGGGGAGCTGTTTTTT	CASSELPRNTGELFF	.	TRBV6-4	.	TRBJ2-2
TGTGCCAGCAGCAAAGACAGGGACTTTAGGGGCTACACCTTC	CASSKDRDFRGYTF	.	TRBV6-6	TRBD1	TRBJ1-2
TGTGCCAGCAGTGTGCGGGGGGGGCCCACAGATACGCAGTATTTT	CASSVRGGPTDTQYF	few	TRBV3-1/TRBV3-2	TRBD2	TRBJ2-3
TGTGCCAGCAGCGTAGAGACAGGGGGCTATGGCTACACCTTC	CASSVETGGYGYTF	few	TRBV9	TRBD1	TRBJ1-2
TGCAGCGTTGCAGCAGGGCGCTGGAAGTTCTTC	CSVAAGRWKFF	.	TRBV29-1	.	TRBJ2-1
TGTGCCAGCAGCACAGTCCCCCAGGGGGCCGGGGAGCTGTTTTTT	CASSTVPQGAGELFF	.	TRBV11-2	TRBD1	TRBJ2-2
TGTGCCAGCAGTAAGACTAGCGGGAACTACAATGAGCAGTTCTTC	CASSKTSGNYNEQFF	.	TRBV6-5	TRBD2	TRBJ2-1
TGCGCCAGCAGCTTGGGGACTAGCGGGGGTAGCACAGATACGCAGTATTTT	CASSLGTSGGSTDTQYF	.	TRBV5-1	TRBD2	TRBJ2-3
TGTGCCAGCACCCGGACAGCAAACACTGAAGCTTTCTTT	CASTRTANTEAFF	once	TRBV27	.	TRBJ1-1
TGTGCCAGCAGCTTGGCTAGCGGGGGAAACACAGATACGCAGTATTTT	CASSLASGGNTDTQYF	.	TRBV7-9	TRBD2	TRBJ2-3
TGTGCCAGCAGTCCGGGACAGTATAGCAATCAGCCCCAGCATTTT	CASSPGQYSNQPQHF	.	TRBV27	TRBD1	TRBJ1-5
TGCGCCAGCATCTCCGGGACTAGCGGTCCGAGGGCCGGGGAGCTGTTTTTT	CASISGTSGPRAGELFF	.	TRBV5-1	TRBD2	TRBJ2-2
TGCGCCAGCAACAGGGGTGAGGCCGGGGAGCTGTTTTTT	CASNRGEAGELFF	.	TRBV5-1	TRBD1	TRBJ2-2
TGTGCCAGCAGCGGGGGCTCTGGGGCCAACGTCCTGACTTTC	CASSGGSGANVLTF	.	TRBV27	.	TRBJ2-6
TGTGCCAGTAGTATCAGGGAATCTAACTATGGCTACACCTTC	CASSIRESNYGYTF	.	TRBV19	.	TRBJ1-2
TGCGCCAGCAGCCCGACAGGGGATGCTGGAAACACCATATATTTT	CASSPTGDAGNTIYF	.	TRBV5-1	TRBD1	TRBJ1-3
TGCGCCAGCAGCTTGAAGCGTTCTTCGGAGACCCAGTACTTC	CASSLKRSSETQYF	.	TRBV5-1	.	TRBJ2-5